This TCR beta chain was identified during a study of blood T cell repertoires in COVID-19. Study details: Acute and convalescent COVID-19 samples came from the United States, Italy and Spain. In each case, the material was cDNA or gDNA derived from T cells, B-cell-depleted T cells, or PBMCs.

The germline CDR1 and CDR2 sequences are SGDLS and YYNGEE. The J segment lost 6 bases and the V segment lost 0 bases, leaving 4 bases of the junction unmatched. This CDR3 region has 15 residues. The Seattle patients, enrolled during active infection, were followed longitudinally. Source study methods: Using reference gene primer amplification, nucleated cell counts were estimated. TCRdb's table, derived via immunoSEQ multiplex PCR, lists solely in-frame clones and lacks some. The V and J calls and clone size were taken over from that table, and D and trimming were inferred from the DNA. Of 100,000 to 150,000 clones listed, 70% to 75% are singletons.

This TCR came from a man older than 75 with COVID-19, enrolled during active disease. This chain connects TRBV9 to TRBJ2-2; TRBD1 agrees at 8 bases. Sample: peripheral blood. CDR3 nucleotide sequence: TGTGCCAGCAGCGTAGGGACAGGGTTTGCCGGGGAGCTGTTTTTT. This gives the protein CASSVGTGFAGELFF.